The entry below gives a single T cell receptor (beta chain) sequence along with its context. Under the authors' procedure: Amplification from reference gene primers served as the basis for estimated nucleated cell counts. Sequencing used immunoSEQ multiplex PCR; TCRdb keeps in-frame clones, though not all of them. That table gives V, J and clone size, and the DNA gave D and trimming. In the table there are approximately 210,000 clones, 70% to 90% of which are singletons. The sample comes from a study of blood T cell repertoires in COVID-19. Overall study context: Sites in the United States, Italy and Spain provided acute and convalescent COVID-19 samples. The analysed material was cDNA or gDNA that came from T cells, B-cell-depleted T cells, or PBMCs.

The CDR3 totals 12 residues. Germline assignment: CDR1 GTSNPN and CDR2 SVGIG (reference sequence). Trimming took 1 base from V and 7 from J, leaving 7 bases between them. The chain employs TRBV30 and TRBJ1-4; D is undetermined. The sample comprised peripheral blood. The clonotype comes from a woman aged 40 to 50 who had recovered from COVID-19. The CDR3 sequence is CAWSAGGEKLFF. The CDR3 nucleotides are TGTGCCTGGAGTGCCGGAGGTGAAAAACTGTTTTTT.